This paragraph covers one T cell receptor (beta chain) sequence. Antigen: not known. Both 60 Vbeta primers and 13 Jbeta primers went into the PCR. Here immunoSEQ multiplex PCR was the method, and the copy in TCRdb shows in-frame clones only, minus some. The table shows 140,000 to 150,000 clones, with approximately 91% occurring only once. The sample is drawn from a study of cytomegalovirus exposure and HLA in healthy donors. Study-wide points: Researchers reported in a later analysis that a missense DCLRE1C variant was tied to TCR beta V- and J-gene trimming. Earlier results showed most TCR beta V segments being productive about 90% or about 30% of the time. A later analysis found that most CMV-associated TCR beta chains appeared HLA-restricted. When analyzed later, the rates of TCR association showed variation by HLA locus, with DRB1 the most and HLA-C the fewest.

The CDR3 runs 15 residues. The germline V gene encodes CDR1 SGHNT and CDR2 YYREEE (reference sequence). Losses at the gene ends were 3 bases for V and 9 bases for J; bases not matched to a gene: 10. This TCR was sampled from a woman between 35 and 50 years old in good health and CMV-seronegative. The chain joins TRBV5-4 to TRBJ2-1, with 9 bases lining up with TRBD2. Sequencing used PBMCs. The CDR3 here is CASSSGTSLGFEQFF. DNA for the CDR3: TGTGCCAGCAGCTCCGGGACTAGCTTGGGTTTTGAGCAGTTCTTC.